Listed here are 10 T cell receptor beta chains from one sample, sequenced in a study of blood T cell repertoires in COVID-19. Sequenced by immunoSEQ multiplex PCR; TCRdb stores in-frame clones only, minus some. The sample has around 120,000 clones, roughly 89% seen once; the top ten hold about 3.8%. Sequenced material: peripheral blood. The receptors here all came from a woman aged 60 to 75 with COVID-19, enrolled during active disease.

The chain uses TRBV5-1 and TRBJ2-3; 8 bases align to TRBD2. Germline loops: CDR1 SGHRS, CDR2 YFSETQ. The V and J ends lost 0 bases and 0 bases, in that order; junction bases with no gene match: 6. This CDR3 has 17 residues. The CDR3, as DNA: TGCGCCAGCAGCTTGGGAGGACTAGCCGCTAGCACAGATACGCAGTATTTT. It codes for CASSLGGLAASTDTQYF.

The chain carries TRBV6-5 and TRBJ1-2, with a possible D match to TRBD1 (5 bases). Between the trimmed V and J ends, which lost 6 bases and 8 bases, there was a span of 13 bases. The CDR3 runs 12 residues. CDR1 and CDR2 (germline): MNHEY, SVGAGI. CDR3 nucleotide sequence: TGTGCCAGCAGGGCCAGGGCTGGAGGCTACACCTTC. Residues: CASRARAGGYTF.

This chain connects TRBV7-2 to TRBJ2-2, with 13 bases aligning to TRBD2. Trimming at V came to 7 bases and at J to 4 bases, leaving 6 bases not matched to a gene. Germline CDR1 is SGHTA and CDR2 is FQGNSA. The CDR3 consists of 16 residues. CDR3 amino acids: CASTRGLAGTTGELFF. The CDR3 coding sequence is TGTGCCAGCACCCGGGGACTAGCGGGGACCACCGGGGAGCTGTTTTTT.

The CDR3 loop is CASSLEQGAHAEAFF. CDR3 DNA: TGTGCCAGCAGCTTAGAACAGGGGGCCCACGCTGAAGCTTTCTTT. The chain employs TRBV7-2 and TRBJ1-1, with 9 bases fitting TRBD1. The CDR3 is made up of 15 amino acids. The germline gives CDR1 SGHTA, CDR2 FQGNSA. J gave up 6 bases and V 1 base, and 6 bases lay outside the gene matches.

CDR3 nucleotides: TGTGCCAGCAGCCTCGACACGAACACTGAAGCTTTCTTT. This gives the protein CASSLDTNTEAFF. The chain has TRBV3-1 (or the pseudogene TRBV3-2) and TRBJ1-1, with D unclear. CDR1 and CDR2 from the germline V gene are LGHDT and YNNKEL (reference sequence). V was shortened by 4 bases and J by 1 base, with 7 bases between the two germline ends. The CDR3 is made up of 13 amino acids.

The V and J genes are TRBV5-4 and TRBJ1-2; a weak D match, TRBD1 (6 bases). CDR1 SGHNT and CDR2 YYREEE come from the germline V gene (reference sequence). This CDR3 has 12 amino acids. Trimming stripped 4 bases from V and 4 bases from J, with 8 bases between. The CDR3 here is CASSPDSYGYTF. As DNA, the CDR3 is TGTGCCAGCAGCCCGGACAGCTATGGCTACACCTTC.

The genes are TRBV7-9 and TRBJ1-1, with D possibly TRBD1 on 5 matching bases. The germline gives CDR1 SEHNR, CDR2 FQNEAQ (reference sequence). There are 14 residues in the CDR3. Trimming removed 4 bases at V and 3 bases at J, with 12 bases between. The CDR3 nucleotides are TGTGCCAGCAGCTGGGGGGATATGGACACTGAAGCTTTCTTT. This codes for CASSWGDMDTEAFF.

J is TRBJ1-2 and V is TRBV25-1; D gene unclear. The ends were cut back, 4 bases at V and 10 bases at J, with 13 bases in the middle. Germline-derived CDR1 and CDR2 are MGHDK and SYGVNS. The CDR3 loop spans 12 amino acids. The DNA of the CDR3 is TGTGCCAGCAGTGGGCCAGCGAGAATCTACACCTTC. Its translation is CASSGPARIYTF.

The chain links TRBV6-5 to TRBJ1-2; 7 bases line up with TRBD1. Germline V gives CDR1 MNHEY, CDR2 SVGAGI. CDR3 length: 14 residues. Trimming took 5 bases from V and 2 from J; bases not matched to a gene: 5. The CDR3 bases are TGTGCCAGCAGTCGACAGGGCGCAAACTATGGCTACACCTTC. As protein: CASSRQGANYGYTF.

Of note for this clone: One end of the junction is discordant with germline, which a read error may explain. In nucleotides, the CDR3 is TGTGCCAGCAGCCGGCAACAGGGAGCCCATCATTTT. This encodes CASSRQQGAHHF. The chain joins TRBV12-3 or TRBV12-4 to TRBJ1-5, with a weak D call TRBD1 (6 bases). The CDR3 has 12 residues.